These T cell receptor beta chains were read from a single sample in a study of blood T cell repertoires in COVID-19. TCRdb's table, derived via immunoSEQ multiplex PCR, lists solely in-frame clones and lacks some. The sample consists of 300,000 to 350,000 clones, approximately 83% of them appearing once. The sequenced sample consisted of PBMCs or T cells enriched from blood (not recorded which). These receptors all stem from a young man who had recovered from COVID-19. CDR3s include the opening cysteine and the closing phenylalanine or tryptophan. The D gene is left open where the match is weak. Clone sizes are given selectively: once, few, many, or a class where the clone is expanded.

d_gene	len	abundance	j_gene	v_gene	CDR3nt	CDR3aa
NA	13	NA	TRBJ2-7	TRBV19	TGTGCCAGTAGTATAAGTGGAGTGGACGAGCAGTACTTC	CASSISGVDEQYF
NA	15	NA	TRBJ2-3	TRBV6-4	TGTGCCAGCAGTGACTCGCTGGGGCCTACAGATACGCAGTATTTT	CASSDSLGPTDTQYF
NA	15	NA	TRBJ2-1	TRBV6-2/TRBV6-3	TGTGCCAGCAGTTACTGGGTCAGGGTGGGAAATGAGCAGTTCTTC	CASSYWVRVGNEQFF
NA	14	NA	TRBJ1-2	TRBV18	TGTGCCAGCTCACCCGAGGGTTCCGGCTATGGCTACACCTTC	CASSPEGSGYGYTF
NA	11	NA	TRBJ2-1	TRBV7-9	TGTGCCAGCAACGGAGTGGATGAGCAGTTCTTC	CASNGVDEQFF
NA	11	NA	TRBJ1-2	TRBV20-1	TGCAGTGCTCAAGACTGGCTCGGCTACACCTTC	CSAQDWLGYTF
NA	13	NA	TRBJ1-2	TRBV3-1/TRBV3-2	TGTGCCAGCAGCCAGGGGCAGGACTATGGCTACACCTTC	CASSQGQDYGYTF
TRBD1	16	NA	TRBJ1-4	TRBV3-1/TRBV3-2	TGTGCCAGCAGCCCTTTCGACAGGGTATCTAATGAAAAACTGTTTTTT	CASSPFDRVSNEKLFF
NA	16	NA	TRBJ2-7	TRBV10-2	TGCGCCAGCAGTGAGTACCGAACAGGGTCCTCCTACGAGCAGTACTTC	CASSEYRTGSSYEQYF
NA	15	NA	TRBJ1-2	TRBV27	TGTGCCAGCAGTTGGTCTGTCGTGGCCCCCGATGGCTACACCTTC	CASSWSVVAPDGYTF
NA	18	NA	TRBJ1-3	TRBV21-1	TGTGCCAGCAGCAAACGCGGGACAGCATTTAGCTCTGGAAACACCATATATTTT	CASSKRGTAFSSGNTIYF
TRBD1	13	NA	TRBJ1-1	TRBV3-1/TRBV3-2	TGTGCCAGCAGCTGGACAGGGGGGACTGAAGCTTTCTTT	CASSWTGGTEAFF
TRBD1	15	NA	TRBJ2-1	TRBV30	TGTGCCTGGAGTGGGGACAGGGACTCCTACAATGAGCAGTTCTTC	CAWSGDRDSYNEQFF
NA	15	NA	TRBJ2-2	TRBV5-5	TGTGCCAGCAGCTTTACGGGGGGCAACACCGGGGAGCTGTTTTTT	CASSFTGGNTGELFF
NA	14	NA	TRBJ1-6	TRBV6-1	TGTGCCAGCAGTGAAGCAAGGGGCAATTCACCCCTCCACTTT	CASSEARGNSPLHF
NA	15	NA	TRBJ1-6	TRBV5-1	TGCGCCAGCAGCCTGGTTGGGGGGTTCGGGTCACCCCTCCACTTT	CASSLVGGFGSPLHF
NA	15	NA	TRBJ1-1	TRBV14	TGTGCCAGCAGCCAAGTGGGTCGGGGTGGCACTGAAGCTTTCTTT	CASSQVGRGGTEAFF
NA	16	NA	TRBJ2-4	TRBV5-1	TGCGCCAGCAGCTGGGGCACTAAGGGAGCCAAAAACATTCAGTACTTC	CASSWGTKGAKNIQYF
TRBD1	17	NA	TRBJ2-1	TRBV19	TGTGCCAGTAGTATAGGCAGGACAGGGGGCGGTTACAATGAGCAGTTCTTC	CASSIGRTGGGYNEQFF
NA	13	NA	TRBJ1-2	TRBV30	TGTGCCTGGAGTGATAACAGATTGGTTGGCTACACCTTC	CAWSDNRLVGYTF
NA	15	NA	TRBJ2-3	TRBV4-1	TGCGCCAGCAGCCAAGGTGTAGGGGCCACAGATACGCAGTATTTT	CASSQGVGATDTQYF
TRBD2	14	NA	TRBJ2-7	TRBV5-6	TGTGCCAGCAGTTGGGGGGGTACCTCCTACGAGCAGTACTTC	CASSWGGTSYEQYF
TRBD1	15	NA	TRBJ1-4	TRBV6-6	TGTGCCAGCAGTTACTACAGGGGCTCGGGGGAAAAACTGTTTTTT	CASSYYRGSGEKLFF
NA	13	NA	TRBJ1-1	TRBV7-9	TGTGCCAGCAACCAGCAGGCGAACACTGAAGCTTTCTTT	CASNQQANTEAFF
NA	14	NA	TRBJ1-2	TRBV6-5	TGTGCCAGCAGTTACACCTCGAAGGGAGATGGCTACACCTTC	CASSYTSKGDGYTF
TRBD1	14	NA	TRBJ2-7	TRBV29-1	TGCAGCGTTGACGCAGGGGGCCAAACCTACGAGCAGTACTTC	CSVDAGGQTYEQYF
TRBD1	16	NA	TRBJ2-2	TRBV2	TGTGCCAGCAGTAGCACCCGGGACAGAGACACCGGGGAGCTGTTTTTT	CASSSTRDRDTGELFF
NA	15	NA	TRBJ1-2	TRBV6-1	TGTGCCAGCAGTGAAGGCCCAAGCATTGTCTATGGCTACACCTTC	CASSEGPSIVYGYTF
TRBD1	15	NA	TRBJ1-1	TRBV14	TGTGCCAGCACCTACTTTGGGACAGAAGTGGAGGGAGCTTTCTTT	CASTYFGTEVEGAFF
NA	15	NA	TRBJ2-2	TRBV3-1/TRBV3-2	TGTGCCAGCAGCCAAGGGGGCTCGAACACCGGGGAGCTGTTTTTT	CASSQGGSNTGELFF
NA	14	NA	TRBJ1-1	TRBV6-5	TGTGCCAGCAGTACCCGGTGGCAGGGCACTGAAGCTTTCTTT	CASSTRWQGTEAFF
NA	15	NA	TRBJ2-7	TRBV5-1	TGCGCCAGCAGCTTGGGCGGCGGAGATTCCTACGAGCAGTACTTC	CASSLGGGDSYEQYF
TRBD2	14	NA	TRBJ2-7	TRBV30	TGTGCCTGGAGTGTACTAGCGGGGGGTTACGAGCAGTACTTC	CAWSVLAGGYEQYF
TRBD1	14	NA	TRBJ1-1	TRBV30	TGTGCCTGGGACTACCGACAGGGGAACACTGAAGCTTTCTTT	CAWDYRQGNTEAFF
NA	13	NA	TRBJ2-5	TRBV28	TGTGCCAGCACCCCCCCCGCACGGGAGACCCAGTACTTC	CASTPPARETQYF
NA	15	NA	TRBJ2-1	TRBV3-1/TRBV3-2	TGTGCCAGCAGCCAAGATAGGACAGTCTACAATGAGCAGTTCTTC	CASSQDRTVYNEQFF
NA	13	NA	TRBJ2-7	TRBV18	TGTGCCAGCTCACCATCTAGACCTTACGAGCAGTACTTC	CASSPSRPYEQYF
TRBD1	15	once	TRBJ2-7	TRBV10-2	TGCGCCAGCAGGGCCATGGACAGGGCATCCCACGAGCAGTACTTC	CASRAMDRASHEQYF
NA	14	NA	TRBJ1-1	TRBV6-5	TGTGCCAGCAGTTTGGGGCAGTTGAACACTGAAGCTTTCTTT	CASSLGQLNTEAFF
NA	15	NA	TRBJ1-3	TRBV28	TGTGCCAGCAGCGGCGGGGGCCTCTCTGGAAACACCATATATTTT	CASSGGGLSGNTIYF
NA	15	NA	TRBJ1-1	TRBV5-4	TGTGCCAGCAGCTTGGTGCCTCAGGGGAACACTGAAGCTTTCTTT	CASSLVPQGNTEAFF
NA	14	NA	TRBJ1-5	TRBV6-5	TGTGCCAGCAGTTACACTCGTACCAATCAGCCCCAGCATTTT	CASSYTRTNQPQHF
TRBD1	14	NA	TRBJ1-2	TRBV30	TGTGCCTGGGCGATTTACGGGACAGGGCTTGGCTACACCTTC	CAWAIYGTGLGYTF
TRBD2	18	NA	TRBJ2-3	TRBV5-1	TGCGCCAGCAGCACCGGGACTAGCGGGGTGCTGGGGACAGATACGCAGTATTTT	CASSTGTSGVLGTDTQYF
TRBD1	14	NA	TRBJ1-5	TRBV7-2	TGTGCCAGCAGCTCGGACAGGGTAGGTCAGCCCCAGCATTTT	CASSSDRVGQPQHF
NA	15	few	TRBJ2-2	TRBV15	TGTGCCACCAGCAGAGATCGATTAGGAGGCGGGGAGCTGTTTTTT	CATSRDRLGGGELFF
NA	15	few	TRBJ2-1	TRBV5-8	TGTGCCAGCCAAGAGGTCGGGAGCTCCTACAATGAGCAGTTCTTC	CASQEVGSSYNEQFF
TRBD1	16	NA	TRBJ1-6	TRBV7-2	TGTGCCAGCAGCCGGAAACAGGGGGCCCTTAATTCACCCCTCCACTTT	CASSRKQGALNSPLHF
NA	15	NA	TRBJ1-2	TRBV5-8	TGTGCCAGCAGCTTGGGGTCGGTTGAGGTGCGGGGCTACACCTTC	CASSLGSVEVRGYTF
NA	16	NA	TRBJ1-6	TRBV5-1	TGCGCCAGCAGCGCATCAACAGGGCGGGCCAATTCACCCCTCCACTTT	CASSASTGRANSPLHF
NA	14	NA	TRBJ2-1	TRBV5-5	TGTGCCAGCAGCCACACCGGCGGGGTGAATGAGCAGTTCTTC	CASSHTGGVNEQFF
NA	14	once	TRBJ1-1	TRBV30	TGTGCCTGGGACCGGACTCGGGGATTTGGTGAAGCTTTCTTT	CAWDRTRGFGEAFF
NA	13	once	TRBJ1-1	TRBV5-6	TGTGCCAGCAGCGCTCTAATTGGCACTGAAGCTTTCTTT	CASSALIGTEAFF